These 25 T cell receptor beta chains originate from one sample sequenced in a study of Graves' ophthalmopathy and Graves' hyperthyroidism. CDR3 regions of TCR beta were amplified from RNA transcripts. Following a first-round RT-PCR that used HTBI primers, a second-round multiplex PCR was carried out. TCRdb re-analysed the multiplex PCR reads in MiXCR, keeping a single row per CDR3 protein. This table holds 500,000 to 800,000 distinct CDR3 sequences, over 40% found once. The sample was peripheral blood. The receptors come from an adult man with Graves' ophthalmopathy.

This clonotype was seen repeatedly, ten times or more. The J gene is TRBJ2-2, the V gene TRBV10-3; 12 bases match TRBD2. There are 16 residues in the CDR3. V lost 7 bases to trimming and J lost 6 bases; unmatched junction nucleotides: 9. Germline values: CDR1 ENHRY, CDR2 SYGVKD. The CDR3 nucleotides read TGTGCCATCAAGGAGACTAGCGGGAGTAGTTCCGGGGAGCTGTTTTTT. Its protein product is CAIKETSGSSSGELFF.

The chain uses TRBV12-3 or TRBV12-4 and TRBJ1-4; a possible D gene is TRBD1 (5 bases). Trimming took 7 bases from V and 7 from J, leaving 22 bases between them. The CDR3 covers 16 residues. CDR3 in amino acids: CASTPARGAYSEKLFF. The CDR3 DNA reads TGTGCCAGCACCCCAGCCCGGGGCGCTTATAGTGAAAAACTGTTTTTT.

As for this clonotype: A much larger clone sits a single nucleotide away, making a read error possible. This sequence joins TRBV7-9 and TRBJ2-7, with 10 bases identical to TRBD1. The CDR3 sequence is 15 residues long. CDR1 SEHNR and CDR2 FQNEAQ come from the germline V gene (reference sequence). This CDR3 reads CACSLLQGQGNEQYF. The CDR3 DNA is TGTGCCTGCAGCTTACTCCAGGGACAGGGGAACGAGCAGTACTTC.

This clonotype has just a few counts. V usage is TRBV10-3 and J usage is TRBJ2-6, with a tentative D call TRBD2 (6 bases). The CDR3 loop spans 14 amino acids. In germline, CDR1 is ENHRY, CDR2 SYGVKD. Trimming removed 4 bases from V and 11 bases from J, with 15 bases in between. This CDR3 reads CAISVGGGIYVLTF. The CDR3 DNA is TGTGCCATCAGTGTCGGTGGAGGGATCTACGTCCTGACTTTC.

The chain's CDR3 is CASNSGGLTF. The CDR3, as DNA: TGTGCCAGCAATTCAGGGGGCCTGACTTTC. The chain has TRBV6-6 and TRBJ2-6, with 7 positions matching TRBD1. After removal of 7 bases from V and 15 bases from J, the junction contained 3 bases not matched to a gene. This CDR3 has 10 amino acids. Germline V gene data show CDR1 as MNHNY and CDR2 as SVGAGI (reference sequence).

With respect to this clonotype: This may come from a read error, since a much larger clone is one base off. For the CDR3, the DNA is TGTGCCAGCAGCTCCCGCGGCGGTACCTACGAGCAGTACTTC. It yields the protein CASSSRGGTYEQYF. The rearrangement links TRBV11-2 to TRBJ2-7; D uncertain. V shed 4 bases and J shed 2 bases, with 12 bases lying between them. This CDR3 is built from 14 residues. The germline V gene encodes CDR1 SGHAT and CDR2 FQNNGV.

This clonotype was seen ten or more times. This chain links TRBV5-5 with TRBJ2-7; D unresolved. Germline V gene data show CDR1 as SGHKS and CDR2 as YYEKEE (reference sequence). CDR3 size: 15 residues. The V end was cut by 4 bases, the J end by 2 bases, with 16 bases between. CDR3 region: CASSPGRTYPYEQYF. DNA for the CDR3: TGTGCCAGCAGCCCCGGCCGGACGTATCCCTACGAGCAGTACTTC. Complete variable domain (other parts from reference TRBV5-5 and TRBJ2-7): DAGVTQSPTHLIKTRGQQVTLRCSPISGHKSVSWYQQVLGQGPQFIFQYYEKEERGRGNFPDRFSARQFPNYSSELNVNALLLGDSALYLCASSPGRTYPYEQYFGPGTRLTVT.

This sequence joins TRBV2 and TRBJ1-1; tentatively, D is TRBD1 (5 bases). The CDR3 spans 13 residues. The V end lost 2 bases, the J end lost 7 bases, and 11 bases lay between the germline ends. The germline V gene encodes CDR1 SNHLY and CDR2 FYNNEI. CDR3 in amino acids: CASSERGVGEAFF. The CDR3 DNA reads as TGTGCCAGCAGTGAACGGGGGGTGGGTGAAGCTTTCTTT.

The chain links TRBV29-1 to TRBJ2-6, with TRBD1 as a possible D gene (6 bases). Trimming left V 8 bases short and J 2 bases short, with 13 bases between. CDR3 length: 14 amino acids. Germline loops: CDR1 SQVTM, CDR2 ANQGSEA. The CDR3 loop is CSQGRQAGANVLTF. CDR3 in DNA: TGCAGCCAAGGGAGACAGGCTGGGGCCAACGTCCTGACTTTC.

A remark on this clonotype: Likely a read error: the CDR3 ends without its conserved phenylalanine or tryptophan. The genes are TRBV6-5 and TRBJ2-2; unclear D gene. CDR3 length equals 13 residues. Germline lookup yields CDR1 MNHEY and CDR2 SVGAGI. V lost 7 bases, J lost 4 bases, and 10 bases lay in between. The CDR3 DNA is TGTGCCAGCACACCGAAGGGCACCGGGGAGCTGTTTTCT. This codes for CASTPKGTGELFS.

This CDR3 reads CASRTGHLSNQPQHF. The DNA for the CDR3 is TGTGCCAGTAGGACGGGACATCTTAGCAATCAGCCCCAGCATTTT. The V and J genes are TRBV19 and TRBJ1-5, with D possibly being TRBD1 (6 bases). There are 15 residues in the CDR3. CDR1 LNHDA and CDR2 SQIVND come from the germline V gene (reference sequence). V lost 6 bases to trimming and J lost 0 bases, with 12 bases between them.

This clonotype was counted at least ten times. V and J are TRBV7-2 and TRBJ2-7, with unresolved D. Germline CDR1 SGHTA, CDR2 FQGNSA. The CDR3 extends over 14 amino acids. V was cut by 5 bases and J by 0 bases, with 11 bases left in between. This chain's CDR3 is CASSAAESSYEQYF. The DNA of the CDR3 is TGTGCCAGCAGCGCTGCAGAAAGCTCCTACGAGCAGTACTTC.

This chain connects TRBV10-3 to TRBJ1-2; possible D gene TRBD1, 6 bases. Germline loops: CDR1 ENHRY, CDR2 SYGVKD. This CDR3 region has 17 residues. Trimming shortened V by 5 bases and J by 0 bases, and 19 bases separated the two germline ends. The CDR3 region has the DNA TGTGCCATCAGTTACTCTGGTACAGGGACGGCTAACTATGGCTACACCTTC. Its translation: CAISYSGTGTANYGYTF.

This clonotype was counted ten times or more. The chain couples TRBV12-3 or TRBV12-4 to TRBJ1-4; the D is unclear. This CDR3 has 14 residues. V shed 5 bases and J shed 0 bases, with 7 bases lying between them. CDR3 DNA sequence: TGTGCCAGCAGTAACAGAGCAACTAATGAAAAACTGTTTTTT. It encodes CASSNRATNEKLFF.

The chain joins TRBV25-1 to TRBJ1-5; TRBD1 matches at 10 bases. This CDR3 has 17 residues. Germline CDR1 MGHDK, CDR2 SYGVNS. The J segment lost 1 base and the V segment lost 3 bases, leaving 6 bases of the junction unmatched. The CDR3: CASSEGQGLRSNQPQHF. The CDR3 region has the DNA TGTGCCAGCAGTGAGGGACAGGGGCTTAGGAGCAATCAGCCCCAGCATTTT.

The CDR3 is CATSRVAGTNEKLFF. CDR3 nucleotides: TGTGCCACCAGCAGAGTAGCGGGTACTAATGAAAAACTGTTTTTT. This chain uses TRBV15 with TRBJ1-4; D call uncertain. The CDR3 sequence is 15 residues long. Trimming removed 1 base from V and 2 bases from J, with 8 bases in between. Germline lookup yields CDR1 LNHNV and CDR2 YYDKDF (reference sequence).

The table lists this clonotype with many counts. The chain uses TRBV7-2 and TRBJ1-5; D not resolved. Germline loops: CDR1 SGHTA, CDR2 FQGNSA. V lost 5 bases and J 7 bases, leaving 12 bases between the germline ends. There are 13 residues in the CDR3. CDR3 bases: TGTGCCAGCAGCCCCCGAGGCGGACAGCCCCAGCATTTT. Translated: CASSPRGGQPQHF.

CDR3 nucleotide sequence: TGCAGCGTGCTACATGAAGATACGCAGTATTTT. The encoded protein is CSVLHEDTQYF. The chain links TRBV29-1 to TRBJ2-3, with D uncertain. The CDR3 spans 11 residues. From germline, CDR1 is SQVTM and CDR2 ANQGSEA. V was shortened by 6 bases and J by 5 bases, with 9 bases between the two germline ends.

In this sample, this clonotype turned up many times. This chain links TRBV7-7 with TRBJ2-2; TRBD2 is a possible D gene (6 bases). The length of the CDR3 is 14 residues. Deletions cut 4 bases from V and 0 bases from J, with 6 bases between. Per the germline V gene, CDR1 is SSHAT and CDR2 is FNYEAQ (reference sequence). CDR3 amino acids: CASSWGANTGELFF. CDR3 DNA sequence: TGTGCCAGCAGCTGGGGGGCGAACACCGGGGAGCTGTTTTTT.

This clonotype was seen at least ten times. J is TRBJ2-7 and V is TRBV2; maybe TRBD1 (5 bases). The V gene's germline CDR1 is SNHLY and CDR2 FYNNEI. Trimming left V 10 bases short and J 1 base short, with 11 bases between. The length of the CDR3 is 12 residues. The CDR3 is CANRRVSYEQYF. CDR3 nucleotide sequence: TGTGCCAACCGCAGGGTTTCCTACGAGCAGTACTTC.

Details on this clonotype: At one boundary the junction diverges from the germline segment, which might be a read error. V usage is TRBV10-3 and J usage is TRBJ2-3; weak D call: TRBD1 (5 bases). The CDR3 runs to 16 residues. The germline CDR1 and CDR2 sequences are ENHRY and SYGVKD. The CDR3 loop is CAISERQSSLADMQYF. The CDR3, as DNA: TGTGCCATCAGTGAGAGACAGTCGAGCTTGGCAGATATGCAGTATTTT.

This clonotype occurred many times. The CDR3 sequence: CSVEGTSGSGTQYF. In nucleotides, the CDR3 is TGCAGCGTTGAAGGGACTAGCGGGAGTGGGACCCAGTACTTC. The genes are TRBV29-1 and TRBJ2-5; 13 bases fit TRBD2. V lost 1 base, J lost 7 bases, and 3 bases stayed unmatched. Germline CDR1 reads SQVTM; CDR2 reads ANQGSEA. The CDR3 covers 14 residues.

CDR3 nucleotides: TGTGCCAGCAGTCCAGACGGACGGGGGAACACTGAAGCTTTCTTT. Protein product: CASSPDGRGNTEAFF. The genes are TRBV14 and TRBJ1-1; D not certain. The CDR3 is 15 residues long. Germline V gene data show CDR1 as SGHDN and CDR2 as FVKESK. Trimming pared 6 bases from V and 1 base from J, leaving 15 bases between. Full variable domain (outside the CDR3, taken from reference TRBV14 and TRBJ1-1): EAGVTQFPSHSVIEKGQTVTLRCDPISGHDNLYWYRRVMGKEIKFLLHFVKESKQDESGMPNNRFLAERTGGTYSTLKVQPAELEDSGVYFCASSPDGRGNTEAFFGQGTRLTVV.

This chain connects TRBV7-9 to TRBJ2-5; D possibly matches TRBD1 or TRBD2 (5 bases each). Deletions cut 8 bases from V and 1 base from J, with 17 bases between. This CDR3 is 15 amino acids long. The germline gives CDR1 SEHNR, CDR2 FQNEAQ (reference sequence). The chain's CDR3 is CASAKGLGTQETQYF. In DNA, the CDR3 is TGTGCCAGCGCCAAGGGGCTGGGGACCCAAGAGACCCAGTACTTC.

This clonotype was picked up many times. The chain couples TRBV7-9 to TRBJ1-1; TRBD1 aligns across 9 bases. The length of the CDR3 is 14 residues. CDR1 and CDR2 (germline): SEHNR, FQNEAQ (reference sequence). V lost 5 bases and J lost 4; bases outside the gene matches: 5. As DNA, the CDR3 is TGTGCCAGCAGCCGGGACAGGGAACGCACTGAAGCTTTCTTT. Translating gives CASSRDRERTEAFF.